This entry concerns a single T cell receptor beta chain. Its antigen remains unknown. TCRdb fed the reads into MiXCR, producing one record per CDR3 protein. Of 900,000 to 950,000 distinct CDR3 sequences in the sample, approximately 32% were seen once. The data derive from a study of T cell repertoires in cytomegalovirus infection. Overall study results and limits: HLA-C-restricted CMV-specific TCR beta clonotypes were dominant in the ex vivo response.

The V segment lost 3 bases and the J segment 2 bases; nucleotides outside the gene matches: 3. The CDR3 consists of 16 residues. CDR1 and CDR2 from the germline V gene are MNHNY and SVGAGI (reference sequence). The TCR was taken from a human donor in good health (CMV status not recorded). Some clones in this sample may be carry-over from other donors' samples. V and J are TRBV6-6 and TRBJ2-3; 12 bases fit TRBD2. The starting material was cultured CD8+ T cells from PBMCs, obtained from culture after CMV antigen stimulation. CDR3 sequence (DNA): TGTGCCAGCAGTTATGGACTAGCGGGACCCACAGATACGCAGTATTTT. This translates into CASSYGLAGPTDTQYF.